The 28 T cell receptor beta chains in this list originate from one sample, sequenced in a study of blood T cells in healthy people across ages (dated by TCRdb to between 2014 and 2017). The library was built by means of 5' RACE. Reads for this sample came from an Illumina HiSeq 2500. A second PCR of 7 to 11 cycles was performed with a sample-barcoded 5' primer and a J-beta primer mix. TCRdb redid the processing of the public reads, applying fastp at Q25 and MiXCR, and retained in-frame beta chains. For every CDR3 protein sequence, its rows merge into one entry that carries the most common genes and DNA. This sample gives 550,000 to 650,000 distinct CDR3 sequences in total; roughly a quarter of them show up just once. The leading ten clones occupy 3% to 4.5% of the sample. Another study also made use of these data, one on T cells of mothers and their children.

Sequenced: blood. These receptors were obtained from a boy between 2 and 15 years old in good health.

This clonotype was detected many times. The chain links TRBV5-5 to TRBJ2-7, with TRBD2 matching 8 bases. Unmatched junction bases numbered 6, after V lost 3 bases and J lost 1 base. This CDR3 region has 15 residues. Germline CDR1 and CDR2: SGHKS and YYEKEE (reference sequence). CDR3 nucleotide sequence: TGTGCCAGCAGCTGGGTTGCTAGCGGGTCCTACGAGCAGTACTTC. This sequence encodes CASSWVASGSYEQYF. Supplemented by reference TRBV5-5 and TRBJ2-7, the full variable domain reads DAGVTQSPTHLIKTRGQQVTLRCSPISGHKSVSWYQQVLGQGPQFIFQYYEKEERGRGNFPDRFSARQFPNYSSELNVNALLLGDSALYLCASSWVASGSYEQYFGPGTRLTVT.

This clonotype was observed a few times. The chain is built from TRBV18 and TRBJ2-5; D is ambiguous. Matching the DNA end better, TRBJ2-1 makes the J call doubtful. CDR3 size: 12 residues. Germline CDR1 KGHSH, CDR2 LQKENI. The CDR3 loop reads CASSQLGHEQFF. The CDR3 DNA follows: TGTGCCAGCTCCCAATTAGGGCATGAGCAGTTCTTC.

This clonotype has just a few counts. V gene TRBV6-1 combines with J gene TRBJ2-5; no clear D. The J call is in doubt because the DNA end fits TRBJ2-7 better. The CDR3 extends over 13 amino acids. From germline, CDR1 is MNHNS and CDR2 SASEGT. The CDR3 sequence: CASSEGPPYEQYF. The CDR3 DNA follows: TGTGCCAGCAGTGAAGGGCCCCCTTACGAGCAGTACTTC.

The chain combines TRBV7-9 with TRBJ1-5; D gene uncertain. CDR3 length equals 13 residues. CDR1 and CDR2 from the germline V gene are SEHNR and FQNEAQ (reference sequence). V lost 2 bases and J 5 bases, leaving 7 bases between the germline ends. CDR3 sequence reads: CASSLNSDQPQHF. DNA for the CDR3: TGTGCCAGCAGCTTAAACTCGGATCAGCCCCAGCATTTT.

This clonotype was counted between two and nine times. The chain links TRBV10-3 to TRBJ2-5; 7 bases are a match to TRBD2. V shed 2 bases, J shed 2 bases, and the junction held 14 bases outside the gene matches. CDR3 length: 18 residues. Germline loops: CDR1 ENHRY, CDR2 SYGVKD. The CDR3 DNA reads as TGTGCCATCAGTGAGGGGATAGAAGCGGGGTTGACGCAAGAGACCCAGTACTTC. Protein product: CAISEGIEAGLTQETQYF.

The genes are TRBV20-1 and TRBJ2-5, with a weak D call TRBD2 (5 bases). The length of the CDR3 is 14 residues. CDR1 DFQATT and CDR2 SNEGSKA come from the germline V gene (reference sequence). Deletions cut 6 bases from V and 2 bases from J, with 16 bases between. The CDR3 nucleotides are TGCAGTGCGGACTTACACTTACTACAAGAGACCCAGTACTTC. This gives the protein CSADLHLLQETQYF.

This clonotype was picked up a small number of times. The chain carries TRBV7-2 and TRBJ2-3; no firm D call. The CDR3 runs 16 residues. The V gene lost 3 bases and the J gene lost 1 base, with 14 bases spanning the gap. The germline CDR1 and CDR2 sequences are SGHTA and FQGNSA. As DNA, the CDR3 is TGTGCCAGCAGCTTCCTAGAGTCTCGCCGCACAGATACGCAGTATTTT. This codes for CASSFLESRRTDTQYF.

V usage is TRBV10-3 and J usage is TRBJ2-4, with TRBD2 identical over 12 bases. V dropped 2 bases and J dropped 0; count of bases not matched to a gene: 5. The CDR3 has 18 residues. Germline V lookup: CDR1 ENHRY, CDR2 SYGVKD. The CDR3 loop is CAISEARTSGVAKNIQYF. In nucleotides, the CDR3 is TGTGCCATCAGTGAGGCCCGGACTAGCGGGGTAGCCAAAAACATTCAGTACTTC.

DNA for the CDR3: TGCGCCAGCAGCCAAGTTTTGGGTACTAATGAAAAACTGTTTTTT. This sequence encodes CASSQVLGTNEKLFF. The chain employs TRBV4-3 and TRBJ1-4, with D unclear. CDR3 length: 15 amino acids. Per germline, CDR1 LGHNA and CDR2 YSLEER. V was pared by 1 base and J by 2 bases, with 8 bases between.

This clonotype has only a few counts. This chain connects TRBV29-1 to TRBJ2-1, with D perhaps TRBD2 (5 bases). The better agreement between TRBJ2-7 and the DNA end casts doubt on the J call. This CDR3 region has 12 residues. Looked up from germline, CDR1 is SQVTM and CDR2 is ANQGSEA. The DNA of the CDR3 is TGCAGCGTTCGGACTGGCCCCTACGAGCAGTACTTC. This sequence encodes CSVRTGPYEQYF.

The chain recombines TRBV20-1 with TRBJ2-7; D call uncertain. Germline V lookup: CDR1 DFQATT, CDR2 SNEGSKA (reference sequence). The CDR3 totals 14 residues. The germline V and J ends were trimmed by 0 bases and 3 bases, with 12 bases remaining between them. CDR3 residues: CSARDPALDYEQYF. DNA of the CDR3: TGCAGTGCTAGAGATCCGGCGCTTGACTACGAGCAGTACTTC.

CDR3: CATSPGGGVYNEQFF. In DNA form, the CDR3 reads TGTGCCACCAGCCCCGGCGGGGGAGTCTACAATGAGCAGTTCTTC. The V and J genes are TRBV15 and TRBJ2-1; 7 nucleotides match TRBD2. Germline-derived CDR1 and CDR2 are LNHNV and YYDKDF (reference sequence). This CDR3 is built from 15 residues. The V segment lost 5 bases and the J segment 3 bases; nucleotides outside the gene matches: 7.

The rearrangement uses TRBV7-2 and TRBJ2-5, with TRBD1 matching 10 bases. V dropped 1 base and J dropped 5; count of bases not matched to a gene: 4. The CDR3 is made up of 15 amino acids. The germline CDR1 and CDR2 sequences are SGHTA and FQGNSA. In nucleotides, the CDR3 is TGTGCCAGCAGCTTAGGACAGGGGGCTCGGGAGACCCAGTACTTC. Encoded protein: CASSLGQGARETQYF.

The sample holds a few counts of this clonotype. The chain carries TRBV27 and TRBJ1-4; perhaps TRBD1 as D (5 bases). The germline CDR1 and CDR2 sequences are MNHEY and SMNVEV (reference sequence). The CDR3 totals 14 residues. The V end lost 4 bases, the J end lost 7 bases, and 13 bases lay between the germline ends. CDR3 protein: CASSSTVGIEKLFF. The CDR3 DNA follows: TGTGCCAGCAGTTCGACAGTCGGGATTGAAAAACTGTTTTTT.

The chain links TRBV12-3 or TRBV12-4 to TRBJ2-7, with 9 nucleotides matching TRBD2. V lost 3 bases to trimming and J lost 1 base; unmatched junction nucleotides: 7. This CDR3 has 16 amino acids. The DNA for the CDR3 is TGTGCCAGCAGTTTCCGGGGAAGCGGGGGGTCCTACGAGCAGTACTTC. It specifies CASSFRGSGGSYEQYF.

This clonotype was seen a handful of times. The CDR3, as DNA: TGTGCCAGCAGCTTAATAGGAGATCAACGACCCCTCCACTTT. Its protein product is CASSLIGDQRPLHF. The V call is TRBV7-9, the J call TRBJ1-6; no definite D call. The CDR3 is 14 amino acids. Germline V CDR1 and CDR2: SEHNR, FQNEAQ (reference sequence). The V and J ends lost 2 bases and 12 bases respectively, with 14 bases between them.

The rearrangement joins TRBV2 to TRBJ1-1, with D maybe TRBD1 (5 bases). From germline, CDR1 is SNHLY and CDR2 FYNNEI. The CDR3 is 15 amino acids. V was cut by 6 bases and J by 5 bases, with 19 bases left in between. CDR3 in DNA: TGTGCCAGCAGAATCAAAATAGGGACTTCAACTGAAGCTTTCTTT. It codes for CASRIKIGTSTEAFF.

This clonotype was counted once. This may arise from a read error, as a much more abundant clone is one base away. The chain links TRBV5-1 to TRBJ2-5, with no clear D. The DNA end is more similar to TRBJ2-1, so the J call may be wrong. The CDR3 sequence is 15 residues long. CDR1 and CDR2 (germline): SGHRS, YFSETQ. The CDR3 nucleotides are TGCGCCAGCAGCTTGGGGGCAGGCACTGGGGATAAGCAGTTCTTC. Its protein is CASSLGAGTGDKQFF.

This chain joins TRBV9 and TRBJ2-1; possible D gene TRBD2, 5 bases. Trimming removed 0 bases at V and 8 bases at J, with 9 bases between. CDR3 length equals 13 residues. In germline, CDR1 is SGDLS, CDR2 YYNGEE. The CDR3 bases are TGTGCCAGCAGCGTAGCTAGCCCGGATGAGCAGTTCTTC. Its translation is CASSVASPDEQFF.

This clonotype was counted between two and nine times. The chain links TRBV14 to TRBJ2-1; a weak D match, TRBD2 (6 bases). This CDR3 spans 14 amino acids. Germline CDR1 SGHDN, CDR2 FVKESK. Trimming removed 3 bases at V and 10 bases at J, with 16 bases between. CDR3 sequence reads: CASSHLGRRGEQFF. CDR3 sequence (DNA): TGTGCCAGCAGCCACTTAGGCAGGAGGGGCGAGCAGTTCTTC.

The V gene is TRBV14, the J gene TRBJ2-5; a weak D match, TRBD1 (5 bases). The DNA matches TRBJ2-7 better at its end, which makes the J call doubtful. Germline loops: CDR1 SGHDN, CDR2 FVKESK. The length of the CDR3 is 14 residues. Written as DNA, the CDR3 is TGTGCCAGCAGCCAATCGATAGGGGCCTACGAGCAGTACTTC. Protein: CASSQSIGAYEQYF.

J is TRBJ2-6 and V is TRBV2; tentative D call: TRBD2 (5 bases). Trimming removed 7 bases from V and 0 bases from J, with 7 bases in between. This CDR3 has 14 amino acids. The germline V gene has CDR1 SNHLY and CDR2 FYNNEI. The CDR3, as DNA: TGTGCCAGCACCGGGGACTCTGGGGCCAACGTCCTGACTTTC. This encodes CASTGDSGANVLTF.

The chain recombines TRBV9 with TRBJ2-5, with D uncertain. In germline, CDR1 is SGDLS, CDR2 YYNGEE. V shed 3 bases and J shed 5 bases, with 14 bases lying between them. The CDR3 runs 14 residues. CDR3 nucleotides: TGTGCCAGCAGCGGAAGTGGAGTTGTCGAGACCCAGTACTTC. Its translation: CASSGSGVVETQYF.

The V gene is TRBV28, the J gene TRBJ1-1; D not resolved. Between the trimmed V and J ends, which lost 3 bases and 4 bases, there was a span of 18 bases. The germline V gene encodes CDR1 MDHEN and CDR2 SYDVKM. This CDR3 region has 16 residues. CDR3 nucleotide sequence: TGTGCCAGCAGTTTTAAGAGGTCGAGACCGAGCACTGAAGCTTTCTTT. Translation: CASSFKRSRPSTEAFF.

The rearrangement uses TRBV2 and TRBJ2-5; TRBD1 aligns across 7 bases. The germline gives CDR1 SNHLY, CDR2 FYNNEI. The V segment lost 6 bases and the J segment 5 bases; nucleotides outside the gene matches: 12. The CDR3 extends over 15 amino acids. CDR3 bases: TGTGCCAGCAGAGGCCCGGGGACAGAATCCGAGACCCAGTACTTC. It encodes CASRGPGTESETQYF.

This chain links TRBV7-2 with TRBJ2-3, with D possibly TRBD2 on 6 matching bases. V was pared by 0 bases and J by 2 bases, with 12 bases between. This CDR3 is 16 amino acids long. Germline assignment: CDR1 SGHTA and CDR2 FQGNSA. CDR3 nucleotide sequence: TGTGCCAGCAGCTTAGCTGCGGGACTCCACACAGATACGCAGTATTTT. Translated, it gives CASSLAAGLHTDTQYF. Using reference TRBV7-2 and TRBJ2-3 for the parts outside the CDR3, the full variable domain is GAGVSQSPSNKVTEKGKDVELRCDPISGHTALYWYRQSLGQGLEFLIYFQGNSAPDKSGLPSDRFSAERTGGSVSTLTIQRTQQEDSAVYLCASSLAAGLHTDTQYFGPGTRLTVL.

The CDR3 protein is CASSSGASGGGYIQYF. The CDR3 nucleotides read TGTGCCAGCAGCTCCGGGGCTAGCGGGGGAGGATACATTCAGTACTTC. The J gene is TRBJ2-4, the V gene TRBV12-3 or TRBV12-4, with TRBD2 identical over 10 bases. Trimming at V came to 6 bases and at J to 8 bases, leaving 13 bases not matched to a gene. This CDR3 comprises 16 residues.

This clonotype was counted only a few times. This chain links TRBV7-2 with TRBJ1-6; 7 bases agree with TRBD1. Germline trimming cut 0 bases from V and 7 bases from J; bases unmatched to any gene: 6. CDR1 is SGHTA and CDR2 is FQGNSA in the germline V gene. The CDR3 is 16 residues long. CDR3 nucleotides: TGTGCCAGCAGCTTAGCGGCGGGACAGACGAATTCACCCCTCCACTTT. This gives the protein CASSLAAGQTNSPLHF.